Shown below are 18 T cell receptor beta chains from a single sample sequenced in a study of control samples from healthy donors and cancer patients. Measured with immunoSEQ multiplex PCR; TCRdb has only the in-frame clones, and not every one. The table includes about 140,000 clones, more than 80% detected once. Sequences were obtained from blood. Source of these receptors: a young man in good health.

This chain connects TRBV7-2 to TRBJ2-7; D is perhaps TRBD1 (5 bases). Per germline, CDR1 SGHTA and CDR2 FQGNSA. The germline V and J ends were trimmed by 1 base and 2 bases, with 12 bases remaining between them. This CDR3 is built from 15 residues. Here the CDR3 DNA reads TGTGCCAGCAGCTTAGAATGGATGACAGCCTACGAGCAGTACTTC. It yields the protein CASSLEWMTAYEQYF. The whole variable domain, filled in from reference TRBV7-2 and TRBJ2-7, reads GAGVSQSPSNKVTEKGKDVELRCDPISGHTALYWYRQSLGQGLEFLIYFQGNSAPDKSGLPSDRFSAERTGGSVSTLTIQRTQQEDSAVYLCASSLEWMTAYEQYFGPGTRLTVT.

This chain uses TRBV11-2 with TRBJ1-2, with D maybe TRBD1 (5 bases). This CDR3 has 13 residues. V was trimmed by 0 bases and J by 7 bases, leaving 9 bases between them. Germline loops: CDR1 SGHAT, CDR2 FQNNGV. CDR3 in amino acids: CASSLDRAFGYTF. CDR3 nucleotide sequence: TGTGCCAGCAGCTTAGACAGGGCTTTTGGCTACACCTTC.

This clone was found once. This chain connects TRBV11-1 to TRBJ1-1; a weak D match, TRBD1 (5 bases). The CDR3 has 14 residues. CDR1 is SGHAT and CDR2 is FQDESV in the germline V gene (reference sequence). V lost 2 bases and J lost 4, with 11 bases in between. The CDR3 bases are TGTGCCAGCAGCTTAACGGGGCGAGGCACTGAAGCTTTCTTT. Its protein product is CASSLTGRGTEAFF.

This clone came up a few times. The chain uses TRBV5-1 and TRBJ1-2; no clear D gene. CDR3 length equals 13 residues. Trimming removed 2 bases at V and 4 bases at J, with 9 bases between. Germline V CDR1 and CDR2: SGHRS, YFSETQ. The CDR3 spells CASSFGEVYGYTF. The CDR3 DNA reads TGCGCCAGCAGCTTCGGAGAGGTCTATGGCTACACCTTC.

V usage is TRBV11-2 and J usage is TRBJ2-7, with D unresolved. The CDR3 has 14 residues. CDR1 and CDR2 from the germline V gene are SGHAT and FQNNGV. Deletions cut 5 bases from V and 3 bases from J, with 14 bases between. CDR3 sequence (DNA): TGTGCCAGCAGCCTTCGGACGGCCAGCTACGAGCAGTACTTC. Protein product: CASSLRTASYEQYF.

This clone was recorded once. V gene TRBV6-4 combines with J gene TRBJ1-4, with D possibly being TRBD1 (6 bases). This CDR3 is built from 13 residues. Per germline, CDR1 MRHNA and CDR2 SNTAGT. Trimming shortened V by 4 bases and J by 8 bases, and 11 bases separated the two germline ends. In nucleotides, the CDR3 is TGTGCCAGCAGTGGACAGGCAGGCGAAAAACTGTTTTTT. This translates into CASSGQAGEKLFF.

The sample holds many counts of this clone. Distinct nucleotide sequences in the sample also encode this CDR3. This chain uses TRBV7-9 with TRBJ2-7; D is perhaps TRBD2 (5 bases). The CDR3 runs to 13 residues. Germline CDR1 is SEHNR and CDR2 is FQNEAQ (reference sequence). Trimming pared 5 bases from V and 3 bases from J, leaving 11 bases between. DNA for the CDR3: TGTGCCAGCAGCCTCCCCGGAGGCTACGAGCAGTACTTC. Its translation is CASSLPGGYEQYF.

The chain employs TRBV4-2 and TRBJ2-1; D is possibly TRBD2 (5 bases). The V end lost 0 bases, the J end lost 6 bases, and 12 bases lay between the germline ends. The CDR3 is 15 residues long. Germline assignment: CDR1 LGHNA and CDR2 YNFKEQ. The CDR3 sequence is CASSQEAGGSNEQFF. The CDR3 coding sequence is TGTGCCAGCAGCCAAGAAGCTGGAGGTTCCAATGAGCAGTTCTTC.

Here the CDR3 DNA reads TGTGCCTGGACAGTAGGAGGGGAGCTGTTTTTT. This codes for CAWTVGGELFF. V is TRBV30 and J is TRBJ2-2; D call uncertain. Germline V gene data show CDR1 as GTSNPN and CDR2 as SVGIG (reference sequence). The CDR3 consists of 11 residues. V was pared by 4 bases and J by 8 bases, with 8 bases between.

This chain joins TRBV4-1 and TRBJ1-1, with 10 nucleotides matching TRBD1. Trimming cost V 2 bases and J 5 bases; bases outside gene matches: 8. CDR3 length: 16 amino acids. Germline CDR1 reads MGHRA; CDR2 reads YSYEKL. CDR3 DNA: TGCGCCAGCAGCCAATTATCGACAGGGGGCTCAACTGAAGCTTTCTTT. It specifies CASSQLSTGGSTEAFF.

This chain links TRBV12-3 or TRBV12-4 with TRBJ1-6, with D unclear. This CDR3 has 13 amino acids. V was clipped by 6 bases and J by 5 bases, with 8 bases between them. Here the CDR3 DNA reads TGTGCCAGCAGGCCCCATGATAATTCACCCCTCCACTTT. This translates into CASRPHDNSPLHF.

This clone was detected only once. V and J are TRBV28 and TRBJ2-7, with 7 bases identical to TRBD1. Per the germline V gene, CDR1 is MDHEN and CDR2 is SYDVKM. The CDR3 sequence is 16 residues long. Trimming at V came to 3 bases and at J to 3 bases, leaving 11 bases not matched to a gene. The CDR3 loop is CASSFRGPLLFYEQYF. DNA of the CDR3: TGTGCCAGCAGTTTTAGGGGGCCTCTGCTCTTCTACGAGCAGTACTTC.

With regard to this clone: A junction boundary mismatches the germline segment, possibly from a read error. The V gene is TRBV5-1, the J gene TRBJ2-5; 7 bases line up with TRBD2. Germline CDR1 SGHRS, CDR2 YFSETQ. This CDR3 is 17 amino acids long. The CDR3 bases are TGCGCCAGCGGCTTGGCCGGAAGCGGGGCCCCCCAAGAGACCCAGTACTTC. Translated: CASGLAGSGAPQETQYF.

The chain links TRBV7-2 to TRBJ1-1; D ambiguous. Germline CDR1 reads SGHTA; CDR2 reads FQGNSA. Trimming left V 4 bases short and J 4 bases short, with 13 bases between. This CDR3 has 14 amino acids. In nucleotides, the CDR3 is TGTGCCAGCAGCTCTCAAGCGGGTGGCACTGAAGCTTTCTTT. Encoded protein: CASSSQAGGTEAFF.

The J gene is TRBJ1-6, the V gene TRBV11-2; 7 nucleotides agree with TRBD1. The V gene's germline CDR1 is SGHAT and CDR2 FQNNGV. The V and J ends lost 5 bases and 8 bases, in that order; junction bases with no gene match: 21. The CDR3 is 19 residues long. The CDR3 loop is CASSPIDRVSLTLYSPLHF. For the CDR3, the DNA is TGTGCCAGCAGCCCTATTGACAGGGTCTCCCTCACCCTCTATTCACCCCTCCACTTT.

The CDR3 region is CASSFSGVAAEAFF. Here the CDR3 DNA reads TGCGCCAGCAGTTTCTCAGGAGTAGCGGCTGAAGCTTTCTTT. V and J are TRBV5-1 and TRBJ1-1, with D uncertain. The CDR3 has 14 residues. The germline V gene encodes CDR1 SGHRS and CDR2 YFSETQ. V was shortened by 5 bases and J by 6 bases, with 17 bases between the two germline ends.

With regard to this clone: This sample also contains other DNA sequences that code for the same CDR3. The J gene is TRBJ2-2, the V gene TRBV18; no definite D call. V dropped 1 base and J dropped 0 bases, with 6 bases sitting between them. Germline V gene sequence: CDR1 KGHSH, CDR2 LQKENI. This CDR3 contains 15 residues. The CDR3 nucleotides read TGTGCCAGCTCACCACGAGGCGCGAACACCGGGGAGCTGTTTTTT. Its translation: CASSPRGANTGELFF. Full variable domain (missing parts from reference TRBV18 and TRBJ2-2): NAGVMQNPRHLVRRRGQEARLRCSPMKGHSHVYWYRQLPEEGLKFMVYLQKENIIDESGMPKERFSAEFPKEGPSILRIQQVVRGDSAAYFCASSPRGANTGELFFGEGSRLTVL.

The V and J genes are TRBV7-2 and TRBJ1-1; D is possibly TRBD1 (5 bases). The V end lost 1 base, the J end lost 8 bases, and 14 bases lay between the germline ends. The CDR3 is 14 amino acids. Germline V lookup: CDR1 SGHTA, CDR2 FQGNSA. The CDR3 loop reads CASSLVGTYEEAFF. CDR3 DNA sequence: TGTGCCAGCAGCTTAGTAGGGACCTATGAAGAAGCTTTCTTT.